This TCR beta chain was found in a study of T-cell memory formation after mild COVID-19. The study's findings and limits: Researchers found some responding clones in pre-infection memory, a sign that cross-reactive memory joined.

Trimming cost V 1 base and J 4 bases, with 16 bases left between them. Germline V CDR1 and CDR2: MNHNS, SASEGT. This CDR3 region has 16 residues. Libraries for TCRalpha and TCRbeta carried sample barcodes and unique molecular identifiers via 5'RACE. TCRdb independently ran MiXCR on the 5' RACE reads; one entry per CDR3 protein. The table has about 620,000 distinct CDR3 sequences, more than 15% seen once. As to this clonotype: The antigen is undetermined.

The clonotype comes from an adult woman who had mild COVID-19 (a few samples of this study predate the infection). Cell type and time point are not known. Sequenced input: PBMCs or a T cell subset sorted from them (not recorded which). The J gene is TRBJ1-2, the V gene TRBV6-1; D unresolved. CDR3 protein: CASSEVRQVGSYGYTF. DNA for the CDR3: TGTGCCAGCAGTGAAGTACGTCAGGTCGGCAGCTATGGCTACACCTTC.